Below are 21 T cell receptor beta chains sequenced from a single sample in a study of blood T cells in healthy people across ages. Together with a sample-barcoded 5' primer, a J-beta primer mix was included in a second PCR lasting about 7 to 11 cycles. One entry per CDR3 protein results from TCRdb running MiXCR on the 5' RACE reads. Here the sample spans some 900,000 distinct CDR3 sequences, about 44% being singletons. Input material: blood. These receptors all come from a man younger than 45 in good health.

This clonotype was seen a handful of times. The CDR3 DNA reads TGTGCCAGCAGCGTAGACGGGGGTGAAGATACGCAGTATTTT. Translating it yields CASSVDGGEDTQYF. The gene calls are TRBV9 and TRBJ2-3, with D possibly matching TRBD2 (6 bases). With 0 bases removed from V and 5 bases from J, the gap between germline ends came to 10 bases. Germline loops: CDR1 SGDLS, CDR2 YYNGEE. This CDR3 has 14 amino acids.

V is TRBV6-2 or TRBV6-3 and J is TRBJ1-4; 7 bases are a match to TRBD1. With 6 bases clipped from V and 6 bases from J, the junction kept 4 bases outside the gene matches. The CDR3 totals 13 residues. The germline V gene encodes CDR1 MNHEY and CDR2 SVGEGT. In DNA, the CDR3 is TGTGCCAGCAGCGACGGGACAGATGAAAAACTGTTTTTT. The encoded protein is CASSDGTDEKLFF.

V is TRBV10-3 and J is TRBJ2-3; D unresolved. The germline gives CDR1 ENHRY, CDR2 SYGVKD. V lost 2 bases and J lost 1, with 7 bases in between. The CDR3 runs to 14 residues. The CDR3 reads CAISESSRTDTQYF. The DNA for the CDR3 is TGTGCCATCAGTGAGAGCTCCCGCACAGATACGCAGTATTTT.

The genes are TRBV29-1 and TRBJ2-7; either TRBD1 or TRBD2 may fit D (6 bases each). CDR1 and CDR2 (germline): SQVTM, ANQGSEA. V lost 1 base and J lost 2, with 15 bases in between. The CDR3 has 15 amino acids. The CDR3 spells CSVEVEGGLTYEQYF. The CDR3 DNA is TGCAGCGTTGAAGTTGAGGGGGGCCTAACCTACGAGCAGTACTTC.

The table lists this clonotype with a few counts. The chain is built from TRBV6-2 or TRBV6-3 and TRBJ2-3; D is perhaps TRBD2 (6 bases). Germline lookup yields CDR1 MNHEY and CDR2 SVGEGT. The germline V and J ends were trimmed by 7 bases and 1 base, with 9 bases remaining between them. This CDR3 region has 13 residues. CDR3 bases: TGTGCCAGCACCTGGGGGGGCACAGATACGCAGTATTTT. Translation: CASTWGGTDTQYF.

The CDR3 protein is CASSRIRTGTQETQYF. The CDR3 bases are TGTGCCAGCAGCCGTATCCGGACAGGGACGCAAGAGACCCAGTACTTC. The chain uses TRBV7-2 and TRBJ2-5; TRBD1 agrees at 8 bases. The CDR3 has 16 residues. The germline V gene has CDR1 SGHTA and CDR2 FQGNSA. The J segment lost 2 bases and the V segment lost 5 bases, leaving 10 bases of the junction unmatched.

The chain couples TRBV4-1 to TRBJ2-7, with D perhaps matching TRBD1 (5 bases). The germline V and J ends were trimmed by 0 bases and 2 bases, with 8 bases remaining between them. Looked up from germline, CDR1 is MGHRA and CDR2 is YSYEKL. The CDR3 consists of 14 residues. The DNA of the CDR3 is TGCGCCAGCAGCCAAGACAGGGCAACCTACGAGCAGTACTTC. Its translation: CASSQDRATYEQYF.

This chain links TRBV5-1 with TRBJ2-1; 12 bases line up with TRBD1. Trimming took 0 bases from V and 7 from J; bases not matched to a gene: 8. Germline CDR1 and CDR2: SGHRS and YFSETQ. This CDR3 spans 17 amino acids. The CDR3, as DNA: TGCGCCAGCAGCTTGGTCTCCCGGGACAGGGGGCATAATGAGCAGTTCTTC. Its translation is CASSLVSRDRGHNEQFF.

This chain links TRBV9 with TRBJ2-7; D is possibly TRBD2 (6 bases). The CDR3 runs 15 residues. Germline CDR1 reads SGDLS; CDR2 reads YYNGEE. Deletions cut 4 bases from V and 5 bases from J, with 19 bases between. CDR3 coding DNA: TGTGCCAGCAGCCCGTTGGCCGGGAGTCTCGACGAGCAGTACTTC. Protein product: CASSPLAGSLDEQYF.

V and J are TRBV6-5 and TRBJ1-6; D gene unclear. Per the germline V gene, CDR1 is MNHEY and CDR2 is SVGAGI. The CDR3 is 17 residues long. Trimming took off 0 bases at V and 9 bases at J, with 18 bases between the two ends. The CDR3 loop reads CASSYSMGGLKASPLHF. The CDR3 DNA is TGTGCCAGCAGTTACTCGATGGGAGGGTTGAAGGCTTCACCCCTCCACTTT.

A few counts support this clonotype. This chain uses TRBV29-1 with TRBJ2-7; no definite D call. V lost 4 bases and J lost 2, with 9 bases in between. The V gene's germline CDR1 is SQVTM and CDR2 ANQGSEA. The CDR3 consists of 12 residues. The CDR3 bases are TGCAGCGTTGTGTTAGTCACCTACGAGCAGTACTTC. Translated: CSVVLVTYEQYF.

This rearrangement joins TRBV27 to TRBJ2-1, with D unclear. Germline loops: CDR1 MNHEY, CDR2 SMNVEV (reference sequence). The CDR3 has 17 amino acids. Trimming took off 0 bases at V and 2 bases at J, with 14 bases between the two ends. As DNA, the CDR3 is TGTGCCAGCAGTTTATCGATTTCGACATTAACCTACAATGAGCAGTTCTTC. Protein product: CASSLSISTLTYNEQFF.

This clonotype was counted only a few times. This chain connects TRBV7-2 to TRBJ2-5; TRBD2 matches 8 bases. The CDR3 covers 18 residues. Germline-derived CDR1 and CDR2 are SGHTA and FQGNSA. V gave up 5 bases and J gave up 2 bases; unmatched junction bases: 16. CDR3 amino acids: CASSHSGVSGDLQETQYF. CDR3 DNA: TGTGCCAGCAGCCATTCTGGGGTTAGCGGGGACCTACAAGAGACCCAGTACTTC. The complete variable domain, with remaining parts taken from reference TRBV7-2 and TRBJ2-5, reads GAGVSQSPSNKVTEKGKDVELRCDPISGHTALYWYRQSLGQGLEFLIYFQGNSAPDKSGLPSDRFSAERTGGSVSTLTIQRTQQEDSAVYLCASSHSGVSGDLQETQYFGPGTRLLVL.

The V gene is TRBV12-3 or TRBV12-4, the J gene TRBJ1-5; D is unclear. CDR3 length: 12 residues. V lost 2 bases, J lost 9 bases, and 8 bases lay in between. CDR3 nucleotides: TGTGCCAGCAGTTTATCTCTCGCGCCCCAGCATTTT. Residues: CASSLSLAPQHF.

This chain uses TRBV29-1 with TRBJ2-1, with 8 positions matching TRBD1. This CDR3 has 12 residues. V trimming: 7 bases; J trimming: 4 bases; junction bases outside the gene matches: 3. Germline V CDR1 and CDR2: SQVTM, ANQGSEA. CDR3 in DNA: TGCAGCGGCAGACAGGGGTACAATGAGCAGTTCTTC. This encodes CSGRQGYNEQFF.

The chain carries TRBV29-1 and TRBJ2-7, with 10 bases identical to TRBD1. CDR1 SQVTM and CDR2 ANQGSEA come from the germline V gene. J was trimmed by 2 bases and V by 1 base; bases with no gene match: 8. The CDR3 covers 16 residues. The CDR3 sequence is CSVEVPTGGDPYEQYF. CDR3 coding DNA: TGCAGCGTTGAAGTACCGACAGGGGGCGACCCCTACGAGCAGTACTTC.

The J gene is TRBJ2-5, the V gene TRBV20-1, with 8 positions matching TRBD2. Trimming cost V 5 bases and J 4 bases; bases outside gene matches: 12. Germline-derived CDR1 and CDR2 are DFQATT and SNEGSKA (reference sequence). This CDR3 contains 15 residues. The CDR3 sequence: CSAFETRGAIETQYF. The DNA of the CDR3 is TGCAGTGCTTTTGAAACGCGGGGGGCCATAGAGACCCAGTACTTC.

The genes are TRBV20-1 and TRBJ2-5, with TRBD1 identical over 8 bases. After removal of 3 bases from V and 0 bases from J, the junction contained 9 bases not matched to a gene. Germline V gives CDR1 DFQATT, CDR2 SNEGSKA (reference sequence). The CDR3 has 16 amino acids. Written as DNA, the CDR3 is TGCAGTGCTAGTAGGCAGGGGGCTCGATACCAAGAGACCCAGTACTTC. Translation: CSASRQGARYQETQYF.

The chain uses TRBV7-9 and TRBJ2-5, with 10 bases matching TRBD1. In germline, CDR1 is SEHNR, CDR2 FQNEAQ (reference sequence). The CDR3 consists of 17 residues. The V gene end was trimmed by 5 bases and the J gene end by 4 bases; junction bases not matched to a gene: 13. The CDR3 region is CASSPPTGTGERETQYF. The DNA of the CDR3 is TGTGCCAGCAGCCCGCCTACTGGGACAGGGGAACGAGAGACCCAGTACTTC.

The J gene is TRBJ1-6, the V gene TRBV20-1; the match to TRBD1 covers 7 bases. The trim removed 6 bases at V and 8 bases at J, leaving 10 bases unmatched. This CDR3 is built from 14 residues. CDR1 is DFQATT, CDR2 SNEGSKA, per germline (reference sequence). This CDR3 is CSAMLQGRYSPLHF. CDR3 nucleotides: TGCAGTGCCATGCTACAGGGGAGGTATTCACCCCTCCACTTT.

A few counts support this clonotype. The rearrangement links TRBV7-8 to TRBJ2-4, with 9 bases aligning to TRBD1. CDR1 is SGHVS and CDR2 is FQNEAQ in the germline V gene. With 8 bases clipped from V and 0 bases from J, the junction kept 14 bases outside the gene matches. CDR3 length: 18 residues. DNA for the CDR3: TGTGCCAGCTCCCCCGGCGGGACAGGGACATTAGCCAAAAACATTCAGTACTTC. It is translated as CASSPGGTGTLAKNIQYF.